This T cell receptor beta chain stems from a study of blood T cell repertoires in COVID-19. Study-level background: Researchers got acute and convalescent COVID-19 samples from the United States, Italy and Spain.

Original handling: Reference gene primer amplification yielded estimated nucleated cell counts. Here immunoSEQ multiplex PCR was the method, and the copy in TCRdb shows in-frame clones only, minus some. The D gene and trimming were derived from the DNA, and the V and J assignments and clone size from that table. This sample carries roughly 30,000 clones, nearly 90% of them seen once, and the ten largest clones take about 10%. V trimming: 4 bases; J trimming: 3 bases; junction bases outside the gene matches: 9. CDR3 length: 15 residues. Per germline, CDR1 LNHDA and CDR2 SQIVND (reference sequence). The genes are TRBV19 and TRBJ2-7; the match to TRBD1 covers 7 bases. This receptor was obtained from a human donor in a cohort sampled during active COVID-19. Sequencing used peripheral blood. In DNA, the CDR3 is TGTGCCAGTAGTACCTCCTTGACAGGGCACTACGAGCAGTACTTC. It is translated as CASSTSLTGHYEQYF.